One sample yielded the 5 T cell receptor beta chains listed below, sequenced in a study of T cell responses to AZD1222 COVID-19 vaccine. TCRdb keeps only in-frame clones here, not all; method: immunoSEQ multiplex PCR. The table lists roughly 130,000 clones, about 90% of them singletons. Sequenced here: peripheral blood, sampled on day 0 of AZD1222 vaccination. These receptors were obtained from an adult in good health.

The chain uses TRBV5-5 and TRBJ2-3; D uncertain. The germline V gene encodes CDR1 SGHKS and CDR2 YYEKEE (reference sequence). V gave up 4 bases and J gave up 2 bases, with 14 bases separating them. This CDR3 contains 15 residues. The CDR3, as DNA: TGTGCCAGCAGCCCGGTAGGGCTTTCCACAGATACGCAGTATTTT. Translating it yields CASSPVGLSTDTQYF.

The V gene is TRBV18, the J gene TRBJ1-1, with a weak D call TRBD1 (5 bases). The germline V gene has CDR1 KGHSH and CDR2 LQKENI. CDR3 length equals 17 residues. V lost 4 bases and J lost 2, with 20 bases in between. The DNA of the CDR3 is TGTGCCAGCTCACGTGGGAAGGAGGGGAGCCTAAACACTGAAGCTTTCTTT. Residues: CASSRGKEGSLNTEAFF.

The CDR3 DNA follows: TGTGCCAGCAGCAAACAGATTGGACTTGCCTACGAGCAGTACGTC. Translating gives CASSKQIGLAYEQYV. This chain connects TRBV7-2 to TRBJ2-7, with D perhaps TRBD2 (5 bases). The germline CDR1 and CDR2 sequences are SGHTA and FQGNSA. Trimming pared 5 bases from V and 2 bases from J, leaving 16 bases between. The CDR3 consists of 15 residues.

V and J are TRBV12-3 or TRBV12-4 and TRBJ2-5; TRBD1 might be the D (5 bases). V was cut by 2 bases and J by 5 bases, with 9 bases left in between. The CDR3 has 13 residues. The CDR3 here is CASSLTGPETQYF. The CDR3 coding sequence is TGTGCCAGCAGTTTAACAGGCCCTGAGACCCAGTACTTC.

CDR3 loop: CASSHRTGGSYEQYF. Here the CDR3 DNA reads TGCGCCAGCAGCCACCGGACAGGGGGCTCCTACGAGCAGTACTTC. The V call is TRBV4-1, the J call TRBJ2-7, with 10 bases lining up with TRBD1. J lost 0 bases, V lost 3 bases, and 2 bases had no gene match. Germline CDR1 MGHRA, CDR2 YSYEKL. The CDR3 length is 15 residues.